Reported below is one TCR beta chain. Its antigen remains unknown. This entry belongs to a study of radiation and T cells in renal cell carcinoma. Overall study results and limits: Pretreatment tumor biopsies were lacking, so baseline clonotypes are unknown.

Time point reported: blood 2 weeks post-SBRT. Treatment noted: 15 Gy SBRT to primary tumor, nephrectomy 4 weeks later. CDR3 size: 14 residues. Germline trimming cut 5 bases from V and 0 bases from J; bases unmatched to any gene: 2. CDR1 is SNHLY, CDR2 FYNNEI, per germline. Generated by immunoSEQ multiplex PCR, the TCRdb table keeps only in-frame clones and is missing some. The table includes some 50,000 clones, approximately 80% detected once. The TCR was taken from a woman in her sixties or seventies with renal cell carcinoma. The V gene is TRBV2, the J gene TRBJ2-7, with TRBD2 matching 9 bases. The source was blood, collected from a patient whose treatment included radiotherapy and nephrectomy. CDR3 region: CASSLAGPSYEQYF. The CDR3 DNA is TGTGCCAGCAGTCTAGCGGGACCCTCCTACGAGCAGTACTTC.